The subject of this entry is one T cell receptor (beta chain). Authors' processing steps: Reference gene primers were amplified, and this amplification served to estimate nucleated cell counts. The assay was immunoSEQ multiplex PCR, and TCRdb's table has in-frame clones only and misses some. The V and J calls and clone size come from that table; D and trimming were worked out from the DNA. Of hundreds of thousands of clones listed, about 80% are singletons. This sample was included in a study of blood T cell repertoires in COVID-19. Looking at the study overall: Acute and convalescent COVID-19 specimens originated in the United States, Italy and Spain. The cDNA or gDNA used as material had been derived from T cells, B-cell-depleted T cells, or PBMCs.

The germline CDR1 and CDR2 sequences are MNHEY and SMNVEV (reference sequence). This CDR3 contains 16 residues. The ends were cut back, 8 bases at V and 2 bases at J, with 22 bases in the middle. This sequence was found in a woman at least 80 years old with acute or convalescent COVID-19. The gene calls are TRBV27 and TRBJ2-7, with a weak D call TRBD2 (6 bases). Specimen: peripheral blood. CDR3 DNA sequence: TGTGCCAGCCACGGGGGAGGAGGGATCCTCGCCTACGAGCAGTACTTC. It specifies CASHGGGGILAYEQYF.